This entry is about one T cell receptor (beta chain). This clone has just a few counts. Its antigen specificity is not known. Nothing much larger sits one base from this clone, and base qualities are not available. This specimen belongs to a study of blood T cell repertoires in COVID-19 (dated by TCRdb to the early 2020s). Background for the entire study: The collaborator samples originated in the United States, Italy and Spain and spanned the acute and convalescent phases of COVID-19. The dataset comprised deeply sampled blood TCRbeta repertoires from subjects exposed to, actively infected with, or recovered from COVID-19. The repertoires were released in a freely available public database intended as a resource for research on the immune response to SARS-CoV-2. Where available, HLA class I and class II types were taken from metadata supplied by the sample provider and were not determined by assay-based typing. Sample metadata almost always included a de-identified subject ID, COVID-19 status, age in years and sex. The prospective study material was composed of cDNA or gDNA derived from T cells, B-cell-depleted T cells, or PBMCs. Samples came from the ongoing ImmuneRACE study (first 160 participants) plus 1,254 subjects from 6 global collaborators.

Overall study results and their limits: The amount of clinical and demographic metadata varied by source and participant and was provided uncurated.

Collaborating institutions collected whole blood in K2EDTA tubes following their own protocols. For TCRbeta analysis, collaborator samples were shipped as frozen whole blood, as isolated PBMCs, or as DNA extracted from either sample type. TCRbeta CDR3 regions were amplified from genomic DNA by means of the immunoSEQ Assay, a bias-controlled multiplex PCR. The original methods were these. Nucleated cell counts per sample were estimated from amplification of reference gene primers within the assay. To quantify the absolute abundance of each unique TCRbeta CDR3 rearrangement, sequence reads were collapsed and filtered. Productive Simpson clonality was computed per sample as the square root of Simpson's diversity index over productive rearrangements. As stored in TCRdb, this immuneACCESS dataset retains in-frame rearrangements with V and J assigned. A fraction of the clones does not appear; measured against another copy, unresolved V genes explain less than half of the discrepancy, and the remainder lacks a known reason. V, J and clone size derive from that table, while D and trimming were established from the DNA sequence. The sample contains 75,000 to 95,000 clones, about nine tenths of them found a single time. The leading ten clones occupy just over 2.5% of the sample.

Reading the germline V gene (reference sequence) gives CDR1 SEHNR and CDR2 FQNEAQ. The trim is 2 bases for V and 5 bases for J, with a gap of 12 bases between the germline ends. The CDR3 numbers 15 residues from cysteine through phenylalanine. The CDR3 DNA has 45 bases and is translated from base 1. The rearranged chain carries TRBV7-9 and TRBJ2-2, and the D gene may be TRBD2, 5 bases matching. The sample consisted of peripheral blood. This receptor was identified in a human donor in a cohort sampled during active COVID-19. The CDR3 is CASSLLGVRTGELFF. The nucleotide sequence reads TGTGCCAGCAGCTTACTGGGAGTCCGGACCGGGGAGCTGTTTTTT.